The 25 T cell receptor beta chains below all came from one sample that was sequenced in a study of blood T cells in healthy people across ages. The use of a sample-barcoded 5' primer and a J-beta primer mix characterized a second PCR of roughly 7 to 11 cycles. Each CDR3 protein is one row after TCRdb ran MiXCR on the 5' RACE reads. The sample yields about 780,000 distinct CDR3 sequences, 35% to 50% seen once. Sequencing was carried out using blood. These receptors originate from an elderly man in good health.

This clonotype was recorded a few times. The chain recombines TRBV20-1 with TRBJ2-5, with 7 bases identical to TRBD2. Germline assignment: CDR1 DFQATT and CDR2 SNEGSKA (reference sequence). V lost 2 bases, J lost 1 base, and 10 bases stayed unmatched. The CDR3 has 16 amino acids. The CDR3, as DNA: TGCAGTGCTAGATCACCTTCGGGGGGAGTCCAAGAGACCCAGTACTTC. This translates into CSARSPSGGVQETQYF.

The sample holds many counts of this clonotype. The CDR3 reads CASSWKGGWTDTQYF. The CDR3, as DNA: TGCGCCAGCAGCTGGAAGGGGGGATGGACAGATACGCAGTATTTT. This chain uses TRBV5-1 with TRBJ2-3; D possibly matches TRBD1 or TRBD2 (6 bases each). Germline CDR1 is SGHRS and CDR2 is YFSETQ. The CDR3 extends over 15 amino acids. The V end lost 3 bases, the J end lost 3 bases, and 14 bases lay between the germline ends.

This clonotype was seen only a few times. The chain uses TRBV7-2 and TRBJ2-5; D could derive from TRBD1 or TRBD2 (5 bases each). The germline V gene encodes CDR1 SGHTA and CDR2 FQGNSA. Between the trimmed V and J ends, which lost 5 bases and 2 bases, there was a span of 15 bases. The CDR3 loop spans 15 amino acids. CDR3: CASSLSGARQETQYF. The CDR3 DNA sequence: TGTGCCAGCAGCCTATCCGGGGCCAGACAAGAGACCCAGTACTTC.

CDR3 region: CASSHTYEQYF. CDR3 DNA sequence: TGTGCCAGCAGCCACACTTACGAGCAGTACTTC. The rearrangement links TRBV3-1 to TRBJ2-7; D is unclear. Trimming left V 3 bases short and J 4 bases short, with 4 bases between. The CDR3 runs 11 residues. In germline, CDR1 is LGHDT, CDR2 YNNKEL (reference sequence).

J is TRBJ1-4 and V is TRBV4-3; D remains unclear. The V and J ends lost 2 bases and 5 bases respectively, with 24 bases between them. CDR1 LGHNA and CDR2 YSLEER come from the germline V gene. The CDR3 extends over 19 amino acids. CDR3 bases: TGCGCCAGCAGCCAAATCGTCGGTAAGGGAGGGAGTGTGAATGAAAAACTGTTTTTT. Translated, it gives CASSQIVGKGGSVNEKLFF.

This chain uses TRBV12-3 or TRBV12-4 with TRBJ1-4, with no clear D. Deletions cut 1 base from V and 5 bases from J, with 8 bases between. The CDR3 consists of 14 residues. CDR3 region: CASSLDSLNEKLFF. For the CDR3, the DNA is TGTGCCAGCAGTTTAGACAGCCTCAATGAAAAACTGTTTTTT.

V gene TRBV19 combines with J gene TRBJ2-1, with D perhaps TRBD2 (5 bases). V lost 7 bases and J 2 bases, leaving 18 bases between the germline ends. CDR1 and CDR2 from the germline V gene are LNHDA and SQIVND (reference sequence). There are 16 residues in the CDR3. The CDR3: CASKLGGVTPYNEQFF. For the CDR3, the DNA is TGTGCCAGTAAACTCGGAGGCGTAACCCCCTACAATGAGCAGTTCTTC. Filled out from reference TRBV19 and TRBJ2-1, the complete variable domain reads DGGITQSPKYLFRKEGQNVTLSCEQNLNHDAMYWYRQDPGQGLRLIYYSQIVNDFQKGDIAEGYSVSREKKESFPLTVTSAQKNPTAFYLCASKLGGVTPYNEQFFGPGTRLTVL.

This sequence joins TRBV5-1 and TRBJ1-1; tentatively, D is TRBD1 (6 bases). CDR1 SGHRS and CDR2 YFSETQ come from the germline V gene. Trimming removed 0 bases at V and 7 bases at J, with 7 bases between. The CDR3 totals 12 residues. CDR3 protein: CASSLEQGEAFF. As DNA, the CDR3 is TGCGCCAGCAGCTTGGAACAGGGTGAAGCTTTCTTT. Full variable domain (missing parts from reference TRBV5-1 and TRBJ1-1): KAGVTQTPRYLIKTRGQQVTLSCSPISGHRSVSWYQQTPGQGLQFLFEYFSETQRNKGNFPGRFSGRQFSNSRSEMNVSTLELGDSALYLCASSLEQGEAFFGQGTRLTVV.

The chain couples TRBV4-2 to TRBJ2-2; the match to TRBD1 covers 8 bases. Germline V lookup: CDR1 LGHNA, CDR2 YNFKEQ. This CDR3 has 15 amino acids. V was clipped by 0 bases and J by 6 bases; unmatched bases: 3. CDR3 in amino acids: CASSQEGTGAGELFF. The CDR3 DNA is TGTGCCAGCAGCCAAGAAGGGACAGGCGCCGGGGAGCTGTTTTTT.

CDR3 region: CASRRGDTQYF. The CDR3 DNA reads as TGCGCCAGCCGGAGGGGAGATACGCAGTATTTT. The chain uses TRBV4-3 and TRBJ2-3, with a tentative D call TRBD2 (6 bases). The germline V gene encodes CDR1 LGHNA and CDR2 YSLEER. The CDR3 has 11 residues. V lost 8 bases, J lost 5 bases, and 8 bases lay in between.

This rearrangement joins TRBV20-1 to TRBJ2-1, with a weak D call TRBD2 (5 bases). Germline assignment: CDR1 DFQATT and CDR2 SNEGSKA (reference sequence). The V end was cut by 6 bases, the J end by 3 bases, with 12 bases between. The CDR3 contains 13 residues. CDR3 DNA: TGCAGTGCCCCCGGGATCGACTACAATGAGCAGTTCTTC. Protein sequence: CSAPGIDYNEQFF.

The rearrangement uses TRBV13 and TRBJ2-3; the D gene is possibly TRBD2 (5 bases). V lost 5 bases and J 0 bases, leaving 15 bases between the germline ends. In germline, CDR1 is PRHDT, CDR2 FYEKMQ (reference sequence). This CDR3 is built from 16 residues. CDR3 sequence reads: CASSGPGRTSTDTQYF. CDR3 bases: TGTGCCAGCAGCGGCCCGGGAAGGACGAGCACAGATACGCAGTATTTT.

The table lists this clonotype with a few counts. Written as DNA, the CDR3 is TGTGCCAGCAGCCCCGGGACGGTACCCAATGAGCAGTTCTTC. Its translation: CASSPGTVPNEQFF. This sequence joins TRBV7-2 and TRBJ2-1, with D perhaps TRBD1 or TRBD2 (5 bases each). The CDR3 contains 14 residues. Trimming removed 5 bases from V and 6 bases from J, with 14 bases in between. In germline, CDR1 is SGHTA, CDR2 FQGNSA.

A note on this clonotype: One end of the junction fails to match germline, which may point to a read error. The chain uses TRBV28 and TRBJ2-3, with TRBD2 as a possible D gene (5 bases). The length of the CDR3 is 14 residues. Germline values: CDR1 MDHEN, CDR2 SYDVKM. The CDR3 reads CASSEAESTYTQYF. CDR3 nucleotide sequence: TGTGCCAGCAGTGAAGCGGAGAGCACATATACGCAGTATTTT.

Here the CDR3 DNA reads TGCGCCAGCAGCCAAGATAATCGGGGACTAGCGGGAGGGCTGGATACGCAGTATTTT. This encodes CASSQDNRGLAGGLDTQYF. The V gene is TRBV4-1, the J gene TRBJ2-3, with 16 bases identical to TRBD2. Trimming removed 0 bases from V and 6 bases from J; junction bases left unmatched: 9. The germline CDR1 and CDR2 sequences are MGHRA and YSYEKL. The CDR3 extends over 19 amino acids.

This clonotype was observed many times. The V gene is TRBV5-1, the J gene TRBJ2-4, with a possible D match to TRBD1 (5 bases). The ends were cut back, 1 base at V and 5 bases at J, with 10 bases in the middle. Germline assignment: CDR1 SGHRS and CDR2 YFSETQ. The CDR3 is 14 residues long. The CDR3 DNA is TGCGCCAGCAGCTTGCAGGGTGGCCAAAACATTCAGTACTTC. It yields the protein CASSLQGGQNIQYF.

This clonotype has a handful of counts. The chain links TRBV28 to TRBJ1-6; weak D call: TRBD1 (6 bases). The germline V gene encodes CDR1 MDHEN and CDR2 SYDVKM. V dropped 3 bases and J dropped 8 bases, with 14 bases sitting between them. This CDR3 comprises 15 residues. Written as DNA, the CDR3 is TGTGCCAGCAGTTTCTCAGGACAGAGCGATTCACCCCTCCACTTT. Translation: CASSFSGQSDSPLHF.

The DNA of the CDR3 is TGTGCCAGCAGCCTCGACAGGGGGTCTGGCTACACCTTC. Its translation: CASSLDRGSGYTF. This chain links TRBV7-2 with TRBJ1-2; 9 bases agree with TRBD1. The CDR3 runs 13 residues. J gave up 7 bases and V 5 bases, and 5 bases lay outside the gene matches. Per the germline V gene, CDR1 is SGHTA and CDR2 is FQGNSA.

This clonotype was observed many times. This chain joins TRBV7-9 and TRBJ2-3; 10 positions match TRBD2. Germline CDR1 SEHNR, CDR2 FQNEAQ (reference sequence). With V trimmed by 2 bases and J by 5 bases, 10 bases remained unmatched. The CDR3 spans 17 residues. The CDR3 DNA reads TGTGCCAGCAGCTTAAAGCGGGAGGGCCTAGCTGTAGATACGCAGTATTTT. Translation gives CASSLKREGLAVDTQYF.

The rearrangement links TRBV10-3 to TRBJ2-3; no definite D call. V was shortened by 0 bases and J by 0 bases, with 10 bases between the two germline ends. Germline assignment: CDR1 ENHRY and CDR2 SYGVKD. The CDR3 has 16 residues. Here the CDR3 reads CAISESWATSTDTQYF. The CDR3 DNA follows: TGTGCCATCAGTGAGTCGTGGGCGACTAGCACAGATACGCAGTATTTT.

J is TRBJ2-2 and V is TRBV29-1, with 8 positions matching TRBD1. J was trimmed by 3 bases and V by 6 bases; bases with no gene match: 6. The CDR3 has 14 residues. Germline V gene lookup returns CDR1 SQVTM and CDR2 ANQGSEA. CDR3: CSVRQGLDTGELFF. As DNA, the CDR3 is TGCAGCGTGAGACAGGGGTTGGACACCGGGGAGCTGTTTTTT.

Written as DNA, the CDR3 is TGTGCCAGCAGCGTTGCCCTGACTAGCGGGAGGGCCTCAGATACGCAGTATTTT. Translation: CASSVALTSGRASDTQYF. This sequence joins TRBV9 and TRBJ2-3; 14 bases are a match to TRBD2. Trimming took 2 bases from V and 4 from J; bases not matched to a gene: 9. The germline gives CDR1 SGDLS, CDR2 YYNGEE. This CDR3 comprises 18 residues.

Comments on this clonotype: A much larger clone sits a single nucleotide away, making a read error possible. This sequence joins TRBV4-2 and TRBJ2-1; D not certain. V dropped 4 bases and J dropped 10 bases, with 14 bases sitting between them. The germline CDR1 and CDR2 sequences are LGHNA and YNFKEQ. The CDR3 has 13 residues. The CDR3 spells CASSRDFSYEQFF. CDR3 in DNA: TGTGCCAGCAGCCGTGACTTCTCCTACGAGCAGTTCTTC.

The chain has TRBV28 and TRBJ1-6; TRBD1 matches 7 bases. The ends lost 5 bases at V and 7 bases at J; junction bases unmatched: 8. This CDR3 region has 15 residues. Germline loops: CDR1 MDHEN, CDR2 SYDVKM. As DNA, the CDR3 is TGTGCCAGCAGTAAGACGACAGGGAAAAATTCACCCCTCCACTTT. Its translation: CASSKTTGKNSPLHF.

The CDR3 nucleotides are TGTGCCAGCAGCCAAGGACCCGGGCATCAGCCCCAGCATTTT. Encoded protein: CASSQGPGHQPQHF. The chain uses TRBV3-1 and TRBJ1-5; D gene uncertain. The CDR3 consists of 14 residues. Germline CDR1 reads LGHDT; CDR2 reads YNNKEL (reference sequence). Deletions cut 1 base from V and 5 bases from J, with 9 bases between.